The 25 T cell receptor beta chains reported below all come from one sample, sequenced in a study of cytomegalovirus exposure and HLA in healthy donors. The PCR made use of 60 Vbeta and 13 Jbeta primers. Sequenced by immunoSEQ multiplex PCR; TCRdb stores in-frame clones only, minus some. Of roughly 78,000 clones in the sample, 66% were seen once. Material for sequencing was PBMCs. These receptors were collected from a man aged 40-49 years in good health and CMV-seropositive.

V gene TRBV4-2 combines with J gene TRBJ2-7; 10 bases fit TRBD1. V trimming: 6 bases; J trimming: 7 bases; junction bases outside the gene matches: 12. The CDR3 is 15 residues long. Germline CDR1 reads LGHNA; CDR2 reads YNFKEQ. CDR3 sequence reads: CASRPGQGTPGEQYF. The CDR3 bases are TGTGCCAGCAGACCGGGACAGGGGACCCCTGGAGAGCAGTACTTC.

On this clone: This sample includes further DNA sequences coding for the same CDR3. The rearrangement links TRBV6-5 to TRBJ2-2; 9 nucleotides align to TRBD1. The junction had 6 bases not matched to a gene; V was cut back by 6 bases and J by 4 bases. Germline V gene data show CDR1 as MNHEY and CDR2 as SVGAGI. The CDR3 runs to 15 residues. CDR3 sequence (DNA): TGTGCCAGCAGCTGGGGACAGGGAGGCACCGGGGAGCTGTTTTTT. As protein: CASSWGQGGTGELFF.

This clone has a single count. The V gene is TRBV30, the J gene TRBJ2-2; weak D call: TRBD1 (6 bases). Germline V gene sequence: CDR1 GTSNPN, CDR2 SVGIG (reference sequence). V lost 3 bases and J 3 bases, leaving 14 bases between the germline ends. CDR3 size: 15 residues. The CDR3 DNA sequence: TGTGCCTGGAGCGCAGGAGACAGGCACACCGGGGAGCTGTTTTTT. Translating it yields CAWSAGDRHTGELFF.

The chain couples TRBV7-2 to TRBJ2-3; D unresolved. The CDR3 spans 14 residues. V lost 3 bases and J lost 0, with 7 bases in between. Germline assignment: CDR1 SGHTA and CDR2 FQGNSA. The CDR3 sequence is CASSFTLSTDTQYF. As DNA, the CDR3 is TGTGCCAGCAGCTTTACTTTAAGCACAGATACGCAGTATTTT.

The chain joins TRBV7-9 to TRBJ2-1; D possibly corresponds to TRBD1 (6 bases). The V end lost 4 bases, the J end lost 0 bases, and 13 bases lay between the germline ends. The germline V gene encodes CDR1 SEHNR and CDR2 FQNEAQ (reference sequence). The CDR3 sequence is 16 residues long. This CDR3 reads CASSSNRATSYNEQFF. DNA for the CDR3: TGTGCCAGCAGCTCAAACAGGGCGACCTCCTACAATGAGCAGTTCTTC.

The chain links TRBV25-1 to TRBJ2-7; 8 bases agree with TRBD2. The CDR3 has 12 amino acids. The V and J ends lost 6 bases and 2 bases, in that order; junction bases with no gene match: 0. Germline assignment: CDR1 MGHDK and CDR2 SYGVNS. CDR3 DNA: TGTGCCAGCAGGCGGGGGGCCTACGAGCAGTACTTC. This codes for CASRRGAYEQYF.

The CDR3 nucleotides read TGTGCCACCAGCAGCACCCAGACAGGGAATGGACAGCCCCAGCATTTT. It translates to CATSSTQTGNGQPQHF. The chain employs TRBV15 and TRBJ1-5; 7 bases fit TRBD1. Germline V CDR1 and CDR2: LNHNV, YYDKDF (reference sequence). The CDR3 is 16 residues long. V was pared by 3 bases and J by 7 bases, with 12 bases of the junction left unmatched.

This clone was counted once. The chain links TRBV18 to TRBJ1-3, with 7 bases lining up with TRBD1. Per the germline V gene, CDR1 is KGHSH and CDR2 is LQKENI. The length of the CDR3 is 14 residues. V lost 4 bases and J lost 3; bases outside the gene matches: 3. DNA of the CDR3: TGTGCCAGCTCACTGACAGGGATTGGAAACACCATATATTTT. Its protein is CASSLTGIGNTIYF. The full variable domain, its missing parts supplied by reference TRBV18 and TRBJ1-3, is NAGVMQNPRHLVRRRGQEARLRCSPMKGHSHVYWYRQLPEEGLKFMVYLQKENIIDESGMPKERFSAEFPKEGPSILRIQQVVRGDSAAYFCASSLTGIGNTIYFGEGSWLTVV.

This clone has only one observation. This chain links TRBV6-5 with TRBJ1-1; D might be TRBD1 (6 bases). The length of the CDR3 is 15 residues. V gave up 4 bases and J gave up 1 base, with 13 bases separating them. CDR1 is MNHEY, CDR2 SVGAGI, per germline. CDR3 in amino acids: CASSSYRQANTEAFF. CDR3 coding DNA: TGTGCCAGCAGTTCCTATCGACAGGCGAACACTGAAGCTTTCTTT.

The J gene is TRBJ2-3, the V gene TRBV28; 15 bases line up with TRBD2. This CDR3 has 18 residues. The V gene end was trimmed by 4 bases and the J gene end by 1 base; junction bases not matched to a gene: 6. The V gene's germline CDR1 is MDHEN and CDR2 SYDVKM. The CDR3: CASSSSGTSGGRTDTQYF. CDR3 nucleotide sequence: TGTGCCAGCAGTTCATCCGGGACTAGCGGGGGGCGCACAGATACGCAGTATTTT.

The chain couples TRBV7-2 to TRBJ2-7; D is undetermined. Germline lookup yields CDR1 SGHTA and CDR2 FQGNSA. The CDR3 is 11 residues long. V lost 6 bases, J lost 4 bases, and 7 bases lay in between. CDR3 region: CASSNLYEQYF. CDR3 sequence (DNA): TGTGCCAGCAGTAATCTATACGAGCAGTACTTC.

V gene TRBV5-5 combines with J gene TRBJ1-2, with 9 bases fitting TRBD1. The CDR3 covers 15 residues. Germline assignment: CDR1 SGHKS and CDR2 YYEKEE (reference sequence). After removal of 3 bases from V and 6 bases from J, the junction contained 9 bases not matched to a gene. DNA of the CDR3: TGTGCCAGCAGCTCACCGGGACAGGGATGGCATGGCTACACCTTC. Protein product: CASSSPGQGWHGYTF.

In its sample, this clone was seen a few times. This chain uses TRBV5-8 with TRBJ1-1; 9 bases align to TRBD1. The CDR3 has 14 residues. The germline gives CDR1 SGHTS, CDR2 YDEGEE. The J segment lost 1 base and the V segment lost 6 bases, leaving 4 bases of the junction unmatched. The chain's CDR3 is CASMVGQGNTEAFF. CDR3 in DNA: TGTGCCAGCATGGTGGGACAGGGGAACACTGAAGCTTTCTTT.

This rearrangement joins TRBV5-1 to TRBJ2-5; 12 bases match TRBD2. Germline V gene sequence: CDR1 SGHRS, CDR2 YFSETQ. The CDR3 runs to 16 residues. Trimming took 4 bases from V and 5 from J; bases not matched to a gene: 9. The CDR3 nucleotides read TGCGCCAGCAGCCCGGGACTAGCGGGCCCCCGGGAGACCCAGTACTTC. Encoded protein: CASSPGLAGPRETQYF. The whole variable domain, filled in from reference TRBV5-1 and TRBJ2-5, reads KAGVTQTPRYLIKTRGQQVTLSCSPISGHRSVSWYQQTPGQGLQFLFEYFSETQRNKGNFPGRFSGRQFSNSRSEMNVSTLELGDSALYLCASSPGLAGPRETQYFGPGTRLLVL.

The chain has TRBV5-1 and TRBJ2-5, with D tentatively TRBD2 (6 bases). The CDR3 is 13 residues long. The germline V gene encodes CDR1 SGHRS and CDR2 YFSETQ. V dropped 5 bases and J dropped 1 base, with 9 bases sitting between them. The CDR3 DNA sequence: TGCGCCAGCAGTTCGGGACTCCAAGAGACCCAGTACTTC. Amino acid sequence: CASSSGLQETQYF.

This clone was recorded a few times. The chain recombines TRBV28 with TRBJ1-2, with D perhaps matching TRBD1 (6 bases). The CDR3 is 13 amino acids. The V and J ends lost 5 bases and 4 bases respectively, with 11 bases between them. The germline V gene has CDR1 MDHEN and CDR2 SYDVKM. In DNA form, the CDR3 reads TGTGCCAGCAGTCCCGGGACAACCTATGGCTACACCTTC. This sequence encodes CASSPGTTYGYTF.

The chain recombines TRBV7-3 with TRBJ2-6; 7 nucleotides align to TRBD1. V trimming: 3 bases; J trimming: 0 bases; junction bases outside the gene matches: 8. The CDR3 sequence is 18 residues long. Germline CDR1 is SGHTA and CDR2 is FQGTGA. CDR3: CASSLAGTVASGANVLTF. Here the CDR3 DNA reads TGTGCCAGCAGCTTGGCCGGGACAGTTGCCTCTGGGGCCAACGTCCTGACTTTC.

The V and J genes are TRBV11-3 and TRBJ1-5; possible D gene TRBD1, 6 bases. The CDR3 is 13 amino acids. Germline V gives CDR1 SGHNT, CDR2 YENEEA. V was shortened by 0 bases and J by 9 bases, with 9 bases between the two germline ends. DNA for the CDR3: TGTGCCAGCAGCTTAGATTTAGGGGGGCCCCAGCATTTT. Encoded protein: CASSLDLGGPQHF.

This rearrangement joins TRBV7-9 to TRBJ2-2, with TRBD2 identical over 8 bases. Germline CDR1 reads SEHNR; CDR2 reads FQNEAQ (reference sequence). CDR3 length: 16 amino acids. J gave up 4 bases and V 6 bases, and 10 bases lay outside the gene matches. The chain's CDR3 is CASSQTGTSRTGELFF. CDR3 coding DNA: TGTGCCAGCAGTCAGACCGGGACTAGTCGCACCGGGGAGCTGTTTTTT. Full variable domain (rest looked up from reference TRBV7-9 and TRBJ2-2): DTGVSQNPRHKITKRGQNVTFRCDPISEHNRLYWYRQTLGQGPEFLTYFQNEAQLEKSRLLSDRFSAERPKGSFSTLEIQRTEQGDSAMYLCASSQTGTSRTGELFFGEGSRLTVL.

For the CDR3, the DNA is TGTGCCTGGAGATCCCGGGAGGCCTATGGCTACACCTTC. It codes for CAWRSREAYGYTF. The rearrangement joins TRBV30 to TRBJ1-2, with no clear D. V was shortened by 3 bases and J by 4 bases, with 12 bases between the two germline ends. Germline loops: CDR1 GTSNPN, CDR2 SVGIG (reference sequence). The CDR3 has 13 amino acids.

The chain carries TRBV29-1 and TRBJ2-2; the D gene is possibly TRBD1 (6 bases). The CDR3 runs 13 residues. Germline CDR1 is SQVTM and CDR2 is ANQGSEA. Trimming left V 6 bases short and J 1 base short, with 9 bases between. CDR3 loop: CSVEQGNTGELFF. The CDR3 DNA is TGCAGCGTCGAACAGGGGAACACCGGGGAGCTGTTTTTT.

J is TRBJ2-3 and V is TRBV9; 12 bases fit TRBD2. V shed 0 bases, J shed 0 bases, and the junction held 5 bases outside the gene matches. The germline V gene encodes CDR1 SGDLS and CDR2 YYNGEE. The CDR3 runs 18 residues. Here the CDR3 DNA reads TGTGCCAGCAGCGTAGCTCTCGGACTAGCGGGGAGCACAGATACGCAGTATTTT. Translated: CASSVALGLAGSTDTQYF.

CDR3 nucleotides: TGTGCCAGCAGTTGGAGACAGAGGTTATACGAGCAGTACTTC. It translates to CASSWRQRLYEQYF. The genes are TRBV28 and TRBJ2-7; maybe TRBD1 (5 bases). Deletions cut 4 bases from V and 4 bases from J, with 14 bases between. Germline values: CDR1 MDHEN, CDR2 SYDVKM. This CDR3 region has 14 residues.

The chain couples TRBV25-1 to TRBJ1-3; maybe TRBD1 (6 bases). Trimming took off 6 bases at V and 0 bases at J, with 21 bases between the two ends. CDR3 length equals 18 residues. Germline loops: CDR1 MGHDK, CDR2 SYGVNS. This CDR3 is CASSWTVLDGVSGNTIYF. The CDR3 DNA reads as TGTGCCAGCAGCTGGACAGTTCTAGACGGTGTCTCTGGAAACACCATATATTTT.

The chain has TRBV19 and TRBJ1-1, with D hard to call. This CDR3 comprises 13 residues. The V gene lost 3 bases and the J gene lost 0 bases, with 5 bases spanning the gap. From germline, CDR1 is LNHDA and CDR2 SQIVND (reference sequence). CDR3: CASSITLNTEAFF. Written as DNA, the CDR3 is TGTGCCAGTAGTATTACACTGAACACTGAAGCTTTCTTT.